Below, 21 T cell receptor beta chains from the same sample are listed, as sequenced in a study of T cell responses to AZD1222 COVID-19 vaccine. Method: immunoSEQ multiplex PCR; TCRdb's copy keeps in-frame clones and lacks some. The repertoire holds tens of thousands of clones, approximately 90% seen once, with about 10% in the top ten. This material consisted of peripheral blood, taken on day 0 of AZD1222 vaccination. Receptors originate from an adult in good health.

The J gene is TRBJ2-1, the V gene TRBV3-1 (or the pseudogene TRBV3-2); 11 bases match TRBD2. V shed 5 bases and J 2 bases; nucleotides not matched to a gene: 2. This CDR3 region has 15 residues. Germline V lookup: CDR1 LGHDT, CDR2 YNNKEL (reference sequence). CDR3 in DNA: TGTGCCAGCAGCAGTAGCGGGGGGGCCTACAATGAGCAGTTCTTC. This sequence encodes CASSSSGGAYNEQFF.

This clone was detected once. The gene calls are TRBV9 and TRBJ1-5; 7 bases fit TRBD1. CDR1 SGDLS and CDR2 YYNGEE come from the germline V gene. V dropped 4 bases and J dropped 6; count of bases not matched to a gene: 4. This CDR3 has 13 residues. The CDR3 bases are TGTGCCAGCAGCCGGGACAGTACTCAGCCCCAGCATTTT. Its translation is CASSRDSTQPQHF.

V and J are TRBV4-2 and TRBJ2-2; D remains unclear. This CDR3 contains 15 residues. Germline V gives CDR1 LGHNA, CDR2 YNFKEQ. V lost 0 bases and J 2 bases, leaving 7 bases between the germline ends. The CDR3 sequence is CASSQERSNTGELFF. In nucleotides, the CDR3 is TGTGCCAGCAGCCAAGAACGGAGTAACACCGGGGAGCTGTTTTTT.

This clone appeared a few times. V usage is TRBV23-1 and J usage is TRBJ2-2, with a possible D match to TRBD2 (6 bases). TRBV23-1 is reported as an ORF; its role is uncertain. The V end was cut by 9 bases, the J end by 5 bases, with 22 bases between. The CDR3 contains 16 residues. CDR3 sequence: CARRPGTFGRTGELFF. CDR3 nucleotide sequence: TGCGCCAGGCGTCCTGGGACTTTTGGAAGGACCGGGGAGCTGTTTTTT.

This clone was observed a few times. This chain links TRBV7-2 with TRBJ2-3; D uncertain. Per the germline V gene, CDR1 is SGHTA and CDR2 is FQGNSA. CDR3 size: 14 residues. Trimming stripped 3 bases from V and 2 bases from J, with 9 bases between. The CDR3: CASSFSLTTDTQYF. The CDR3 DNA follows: TGTGCCAGCAGCTTCTCCCTCACCACAGATACGCAGTATTTT.

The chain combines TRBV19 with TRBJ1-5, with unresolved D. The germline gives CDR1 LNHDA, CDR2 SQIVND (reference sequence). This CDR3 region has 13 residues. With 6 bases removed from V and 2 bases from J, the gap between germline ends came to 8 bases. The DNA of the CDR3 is TGTGCCAGTAGAAGAGGACGCAATCAGCCCCAGCATTTT. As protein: CASRRGRNQPQHF.

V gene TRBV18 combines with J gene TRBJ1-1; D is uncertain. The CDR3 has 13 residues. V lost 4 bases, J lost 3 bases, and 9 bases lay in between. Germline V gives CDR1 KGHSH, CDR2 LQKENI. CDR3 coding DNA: TGTGCCAGCTCACGGGGAAGGGACACTGAAGCTTTCTTT. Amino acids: CASSRGRDTEAFF. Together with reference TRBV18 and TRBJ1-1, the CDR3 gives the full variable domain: NAGVMQNPRHLVRRRGQEARLRCSPMKGHSHVYWYRQLPEEGLKFMVYLQKENIIDESGMPKERFSAEFPKEGPSILRIQQVVRGDSAAYFCASSRGRDTEAFFGQGTRLTVV.

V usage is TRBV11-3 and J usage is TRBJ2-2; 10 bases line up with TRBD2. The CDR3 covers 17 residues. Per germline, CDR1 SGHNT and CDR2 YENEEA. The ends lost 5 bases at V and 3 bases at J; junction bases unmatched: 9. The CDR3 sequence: CASSLSQTSGHTGELFF. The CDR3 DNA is TGTGCCAGCAGCCTGTCCCAGACTAGCGGGCACACCGGGGAGCTGTTTTTT.

The CDR3 region is CASSQKYGGVRALLQETQYF. The CDR3 DNA reads TGTGCCAGCAGCCAAAAGTATGGCGGGGTCCGGGCCCTCCTCCAAGAGACCCAGTACTTC. The V gene is TRBV3-1 (or the pseudogene TRBV3-2), the J gene TRBJ2-5, with D perhaps matching TRBD2 (6 bases). CDR1 and CDR2 (germline): LGHDT, YNNKEL (reference sequence). There are 20 residues in the CDR3. The V gene lost 2 bases and the J gene lost 1 base, with 26 bases spanning the gap.

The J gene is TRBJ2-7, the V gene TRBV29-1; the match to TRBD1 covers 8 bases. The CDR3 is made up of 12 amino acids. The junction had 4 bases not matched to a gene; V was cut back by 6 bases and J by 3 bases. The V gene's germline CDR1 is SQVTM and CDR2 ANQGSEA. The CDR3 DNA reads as TGCAGCGTGGCTGACAGGGGCTACGAGCAGTACTTC. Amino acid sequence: CSVADRGYEQYF.

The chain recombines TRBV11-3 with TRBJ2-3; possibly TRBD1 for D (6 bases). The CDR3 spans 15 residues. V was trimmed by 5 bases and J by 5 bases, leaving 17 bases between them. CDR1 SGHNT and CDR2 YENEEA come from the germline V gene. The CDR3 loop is CASSPRGGTVDTQYF. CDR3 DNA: TGTGCCAGCAGCCCGCGAGGGGGAACGGTAGATACGCAGTATTTT.

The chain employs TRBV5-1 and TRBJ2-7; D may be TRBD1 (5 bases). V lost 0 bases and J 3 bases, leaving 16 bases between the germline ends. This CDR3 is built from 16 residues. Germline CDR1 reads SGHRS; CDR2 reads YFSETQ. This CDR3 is CASSLDVQGRVYEQYF. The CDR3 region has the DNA TGCGCCAGCAGCTTGGATGTGCAGGGCCGAGTCTACGAGCAGTACTTC.

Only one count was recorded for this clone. For the CDR3, the DNA is TGTGCCTGGAGTGAGAATAGCAATCAGCCCCAGCATTTT. Translation: CAWSENSNQPQHF. This rearrangement joins TRBV30 to TRBJ1-5; no definite D call. The CDR3 is 13 amino acids. V shed 1 base and J shed 0 bases, with 4 bases lying between them. Germline loops: CDR1 GTSNPN, CDR2 SVGIG (reference sequence).

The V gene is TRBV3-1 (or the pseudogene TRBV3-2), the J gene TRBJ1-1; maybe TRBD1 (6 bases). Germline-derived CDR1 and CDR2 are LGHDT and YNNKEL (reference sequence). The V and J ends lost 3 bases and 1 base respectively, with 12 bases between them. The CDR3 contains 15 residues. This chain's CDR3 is CASSHHGQTNTEAFF. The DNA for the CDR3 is TGTGCCAGCAGCCATCACGGACAGACGAACACTGAAGCTTTCTTT.

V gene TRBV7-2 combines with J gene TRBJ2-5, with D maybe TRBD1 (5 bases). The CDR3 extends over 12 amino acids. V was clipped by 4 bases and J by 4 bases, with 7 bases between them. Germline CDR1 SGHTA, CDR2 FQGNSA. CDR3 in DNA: TGTGCCAGCAGCTCAACAGGAGAGACCCAGTACTTC. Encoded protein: CASSSTGETQYF. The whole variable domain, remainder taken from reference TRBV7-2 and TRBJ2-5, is GAGVSQSPSNKVTEKGKDVELRCDPISGHTALYWYRQSLGQGLEFLIYFQGNSAPDKSGLPSDRFSAERTGGSVSTLTIQRTQQEDSAVYLCASSSTGETQYFGPGTRLLVL.

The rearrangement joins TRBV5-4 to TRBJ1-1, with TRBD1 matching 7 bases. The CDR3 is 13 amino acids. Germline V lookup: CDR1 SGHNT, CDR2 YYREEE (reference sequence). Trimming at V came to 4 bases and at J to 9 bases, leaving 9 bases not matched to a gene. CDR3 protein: CASSGTTGTKAFF. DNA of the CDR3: TGTGCCAGCAGCGGAACGACAGGGACAAAAGCTTTCTTT.

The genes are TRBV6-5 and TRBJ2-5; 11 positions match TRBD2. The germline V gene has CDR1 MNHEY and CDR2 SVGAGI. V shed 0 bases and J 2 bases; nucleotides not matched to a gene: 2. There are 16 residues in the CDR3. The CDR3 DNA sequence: TGTGCCAGCAGTTACTCGCCTAGCGGGGGGCAAGAGACCCAGTACTTC. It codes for CASSYSPSGGQETQYF.

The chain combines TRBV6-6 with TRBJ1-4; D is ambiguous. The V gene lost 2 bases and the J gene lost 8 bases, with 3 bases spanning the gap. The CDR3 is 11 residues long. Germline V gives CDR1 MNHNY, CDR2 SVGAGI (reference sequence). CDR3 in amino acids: CASSYQEKLFF. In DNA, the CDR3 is TGTGCCAGCAGTTACCAGGAAAAACTGTTTTTT.

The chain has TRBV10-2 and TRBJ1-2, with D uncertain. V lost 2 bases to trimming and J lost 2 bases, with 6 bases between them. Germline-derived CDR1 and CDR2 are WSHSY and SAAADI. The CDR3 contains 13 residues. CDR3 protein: CASSEARNYGYTF. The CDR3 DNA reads TGCGCCAGCAGTGAGGCCAGGAACTATGGCTACACCTTC.

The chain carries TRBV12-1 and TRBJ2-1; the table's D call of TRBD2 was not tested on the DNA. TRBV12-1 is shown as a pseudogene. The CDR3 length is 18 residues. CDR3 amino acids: CASSPRHEERSSYNEQFF. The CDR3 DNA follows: TGTGCCAGCAGCCCTAGGCATGAGGAGAGGAGCTCCTACAATGAGCAGTTCTTC.

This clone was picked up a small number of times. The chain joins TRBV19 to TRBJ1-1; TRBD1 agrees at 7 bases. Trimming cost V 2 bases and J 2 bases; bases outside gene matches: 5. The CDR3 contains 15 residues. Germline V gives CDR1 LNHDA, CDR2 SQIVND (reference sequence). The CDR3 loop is CASSITGTANTEAFF. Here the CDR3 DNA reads TGTGCCAGTAGTATAACCGGGACAGCCAACACTGAAGCTTTCTTT.